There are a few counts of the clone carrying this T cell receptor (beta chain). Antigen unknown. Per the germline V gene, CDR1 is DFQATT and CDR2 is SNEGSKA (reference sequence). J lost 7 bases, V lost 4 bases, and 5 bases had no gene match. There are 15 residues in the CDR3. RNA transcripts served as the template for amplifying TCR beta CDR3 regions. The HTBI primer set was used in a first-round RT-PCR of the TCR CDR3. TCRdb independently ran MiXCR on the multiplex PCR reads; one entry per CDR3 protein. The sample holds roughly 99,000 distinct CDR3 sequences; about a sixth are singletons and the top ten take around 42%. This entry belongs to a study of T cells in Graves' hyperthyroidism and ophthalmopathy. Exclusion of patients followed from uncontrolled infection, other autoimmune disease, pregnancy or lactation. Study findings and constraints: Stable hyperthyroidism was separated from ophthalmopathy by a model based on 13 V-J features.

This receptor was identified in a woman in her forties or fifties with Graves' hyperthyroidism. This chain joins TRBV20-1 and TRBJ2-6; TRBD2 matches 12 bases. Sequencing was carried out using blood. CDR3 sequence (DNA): TGCAGTGCTACCCGACTAGCGGGAGACGCCAACGTCCTGACTTTC. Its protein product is CSATRLAGDANVLTF.